Included here is one TCR beta chain sequence, with context. This clonotype was recorded at least ten times. The antigen it binds to is not known. The input lacks base qualities; no much larger clone sits a single base away. The sample belongs to a study of identical twins (TCRdb year 2016). Regarding the research as a whole: TCR alpha and beta repertoires from monozygotic twins, unrelated adults of various ages and cord blood were deep-sequenced to test whether fetal clonotypes persist. To rule out contamination, the twin experiments were replicated at different times with different library preparation protocols.

The CDR1 and CDR2 encoded by the germline V gene are MDHEN and SYDVKM. Including cysteine and phenylalanine, the CDR3 has 12 amino acids. The DNA shown is the 36-base CDR3, in frame from base 1. Library preparation employed 5' RACE. TCRdb names Illumina HiSeq 2000 as the instrument used. Template switching introduced a universal primer binding site; the final cDNA contained a unique molecular identifier, enabling accurate counting of TCR cDNA molecules. Specific primers in the conserved constant-segment region were used to synthesize first-strand cDNA for TCR alpha and beta chains. Each cDNA library was double barcoded, with a SMART-Mk sample barcode plus Illumina barcodes, to control for contamination. TruSeq adapter sequences, together with Illumina sample barcodes, were added in two successive PCR steps. The TCR alpha and beta cDNA libraries were sequenced on the Illumina HiSeq platform using custom primers. The paper's processing steps were these. Unique molecular identifiers were extracted from raw reads with MiGEC, and CDR3 positions were determined with MiXCR. Recombination models were inferred per individual with the repgenHMM and IGoR tools using an EM algorithm. The tcR package in R was used for shared clonotype analysis, with sharing normalized by the product of cloneset sizes. Out-of-frame nonproductive sequences were analyzed to study raw recombination free of thymic and clonal selection effects. TCRdb's own reprocessing of the public reads used fastp at Q25 and MiXCR and kept productive beta chains. Duplicate CDR3 protein sequences are folded into a single record with the most common DNA and genes. The V and J calls reflect TCRdb's pipeline rather than the authors' work. This sample lists around 1.7 million distinct CDR3 sequences; about 31% were detected once. The biggest ten clones account for 0.25% to 0.3% of the sample.

Only healthy Caucasian donors were included. Findings and caveats that apply to the study as a whole: Invariant T cells such as MAIT and iNKT could partly confound zero-insertion analyses, though diverse VJ usage argued against this for most clonotypes. Abundant cord blood beta clonotypes had fewer insertions, young adult naive repertoires showed a similar but weaker trend, and memory repertoires showed no such trend. Out-of-frame TCR alpha sequences shared between twins showed an excess of low generation-probability sequences compared with coincidental sharing between unrelated individuals. Conclusions relied on cross-sectional statistical analysis, since the same donors could not be followed over many years. Out-of-frame TCR alpha sharing in monozygotic twins was systematically underestimated by recombination models, whereas sharing between unrelated individuals was in agreement with the recombination models. A weaker excess of twin sharing was found in beta out-of-frame sequences because the signal-to-noise ratio was lowered by fewer shared sequences.

The chain links TRBV28 with TRBJ2-5, with TRBD2 as a weak D call on 5 bases. The tail of the sequence fits TRBJ2-3 better, so the J call may be wrong. The sequence came from a newborn girl in good health. Specimen: cord blood. The sequenced DNA: TGTGCCAGCAGCTCAGGAGGAGGTACGCAGTATTTT. Its coded protein is CASSSGGGTQYF.